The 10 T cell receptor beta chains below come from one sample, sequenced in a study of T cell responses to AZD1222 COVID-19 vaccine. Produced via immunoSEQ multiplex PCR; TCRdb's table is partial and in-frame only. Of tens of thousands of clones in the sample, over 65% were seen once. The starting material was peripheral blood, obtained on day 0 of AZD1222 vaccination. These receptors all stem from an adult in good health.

The CDR3 coding sequence is TGTGCCAGCAGCTTAGACAGCGCAGGGCTTTATGAGCAGTTCTTC. This gives the protein CASSLDSAGLYEQFF. This chain links TRBV11-2 with TRBJ2-1, with a weak D call TRBD1 (5 bases). In germline, CDR1 is SGHAT, CDR2 FQNNGV. The CDR3 has 15 residues. Trimming took off 0 bases at V and 8 bases at J, with 14 bases between the two ends.

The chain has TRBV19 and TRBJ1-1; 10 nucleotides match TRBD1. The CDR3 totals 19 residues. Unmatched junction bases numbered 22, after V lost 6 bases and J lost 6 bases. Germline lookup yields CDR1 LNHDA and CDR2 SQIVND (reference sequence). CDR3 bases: TGTGCCAGTAGGACTCAAGCCCAACCCGCGACAGGGGGCAGGGCTGAAGCTTTCTTT. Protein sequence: CASRTQAQPATGGRAEAFF.

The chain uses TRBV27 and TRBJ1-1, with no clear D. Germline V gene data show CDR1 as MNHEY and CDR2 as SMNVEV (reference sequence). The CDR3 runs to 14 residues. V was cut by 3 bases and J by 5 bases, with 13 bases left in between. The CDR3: CASSLVPTGTEAFF. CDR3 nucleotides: TGTGCCAGCAGTTTGGTACCCACTGGAACTGAAGCTTTCTTT.

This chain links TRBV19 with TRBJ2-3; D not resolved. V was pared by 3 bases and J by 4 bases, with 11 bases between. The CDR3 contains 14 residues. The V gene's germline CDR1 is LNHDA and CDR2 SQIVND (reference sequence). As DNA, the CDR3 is TGTGCCAGTAGTATTCGACTCCCCCCAGATACGCAGTATTTT. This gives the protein CASSIRLPPDTQYF. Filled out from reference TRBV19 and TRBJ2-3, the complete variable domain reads DGGITQSPKYLFRKEGQNVTLSCEQNLNHDAMYWYRQDPGQGLRLIYYSQIVNDFQKGDIAEGYSVSREKKESFPLTVTSAQKNPTAFYLCASSIRLPPDTQYFGPGTRLTVL.

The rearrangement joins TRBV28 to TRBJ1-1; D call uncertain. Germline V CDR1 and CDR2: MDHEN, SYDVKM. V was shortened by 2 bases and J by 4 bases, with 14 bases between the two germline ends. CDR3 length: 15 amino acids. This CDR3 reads CASSLPTSQATEAFF. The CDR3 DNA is TGTGCCAGCAGTTTACCCACATCACAAGCCACTGAAGCTTTCTTT.

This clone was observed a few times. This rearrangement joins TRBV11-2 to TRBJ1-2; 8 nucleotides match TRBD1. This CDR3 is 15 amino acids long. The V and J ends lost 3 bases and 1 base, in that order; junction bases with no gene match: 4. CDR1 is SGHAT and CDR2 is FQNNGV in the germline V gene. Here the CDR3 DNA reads TGTGCCAGCAGCTTTTACAGGGGGGGTAACTATGGCTACACCTTC. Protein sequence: CASSFYRGGNYGYTF.

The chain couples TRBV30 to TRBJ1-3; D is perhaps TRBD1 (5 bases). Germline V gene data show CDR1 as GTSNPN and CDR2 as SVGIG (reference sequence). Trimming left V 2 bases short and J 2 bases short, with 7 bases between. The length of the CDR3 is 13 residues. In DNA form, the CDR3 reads TGTGCCTGGAGTACGGGGCCTGGAAACACCATATATTTT. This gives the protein CAWSTGPGNTIYF.

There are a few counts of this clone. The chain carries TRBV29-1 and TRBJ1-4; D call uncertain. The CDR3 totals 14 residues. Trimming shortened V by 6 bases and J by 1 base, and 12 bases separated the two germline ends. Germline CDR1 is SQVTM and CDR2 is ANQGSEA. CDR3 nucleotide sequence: TGCAGCGTGGGATCCATGGGAACTAATGAAAAACTGTTTTTT. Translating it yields CSVGSMGTNEKLFF.

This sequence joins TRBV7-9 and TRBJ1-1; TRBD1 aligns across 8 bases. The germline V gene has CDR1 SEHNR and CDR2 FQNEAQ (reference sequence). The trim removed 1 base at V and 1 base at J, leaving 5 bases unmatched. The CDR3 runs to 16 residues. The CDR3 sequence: CASSLGQGSWNTEAFF. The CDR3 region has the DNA TGTGCCAGCAGCTTAGGACAGGGGTCATGGAACACTGAAGCTTTCTTT.

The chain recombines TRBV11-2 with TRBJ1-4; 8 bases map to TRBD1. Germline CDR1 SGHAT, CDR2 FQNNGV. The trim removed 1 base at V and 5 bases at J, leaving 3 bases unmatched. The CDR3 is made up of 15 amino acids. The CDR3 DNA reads TGTGCCAGCAGCTTAGGCGGACAGGGAAATGAAAAACTGTTTTTT. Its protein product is CASSLGGQGNEKLFF.